This T cell receptor beta chain originates from a study of T cell responses to AZD1222 COVID-19 vaccine. Regarding the study as a whole: Spike regions recognized by vaccine-associated CD4 TCRs spanned the protein, led by 160-218 and 743-854. Donors in the cohort were predominantly white British and more often female, and clonal diversity was possibly underestimated.

Sequencing was performed with immunoSEQ multiplex PCR; in TCRdb, only in-frame clones are kept and a portion is missing. The table includes around 120,000 clones, over 75% detected once. The CDR3 runs 12 residues. From germline, CDR1 is LNHDA and CDR2 SQIVND (reference sequence). With respect to this clone: Its specificity is not known. Mismatch with germline at one junction end may stem from a read error.

The receptor comes from an adult in good health. Sequences were derived from peripheral blood, sampled on day 0 of AZD1222 vaccination. The rearrangement uses TRBV19 and TRBJ1-1, with TRBD1 as a possible D gene (6 bases). The CDR3 loop reads CKGTGWNTEAFF. The CDR3 bases are TGCAAGGGTACAGGGTGGAACACTGAAGCTTTCTTT.